This T cell receptor (beta chain) derives from a study of T cell responses to AZD1222 COVID-19 vaccine (dated by TCRdb to about 2021). A note on the overall study: AZD1222 recipients with second doses at about 4 weeks or about 12 weeks were pooled, because spike-specific TCR depth and breadth did not differ between schedules. TCR sequencing covered roughly 230 trial participants: 200 to 220 given two doses of AZD1222 and about 26 given two doses of MenACWY control vaccine. Trial participants were enrolled into age subgroups of 18-55, 56-69 and 70-plus years, which contained around 150, 29 and 61 TCR-sequenced participants, respectively.

The CDR3 regions of human TCRbeta chains were subjected to immunosequencing. As for the original processing: TCRs in the repertoires were compared against a reference library of SARS-CoV-2-specific TCRs that had been generated with the MIRA antigen-specificity platform. Breadth was defined as the fraction of unique TCRs that were SARS-CoV-2-associated. Depth was defined as the fraction of total T cells that were SARS-CoV-2-associated. Using the MIRA data, every spike-specific TCR was mapped to the spike region that the TCR reacted to and assigned to either a CD4 or a CD8 class. Log10-transformed breadth and depth values were compared by one-way ANOVA with Sidak's multiple comparisons tests. In its TCRdb copy, this immuneACCESS table keeps in-frame sequences only and misses some clones. Where compared with another copy, unresolved V genes explain less than half of these, and the others have no known cause. That table is the source of V, J and clone size, and D and trimming were worked out from the DNA. Present in this sample are fewer than 120,000 clones, 85% to 95% of which were seen just once. In total, the top ten clones hold roughly 7.6% of the sample.

CDR1 is given as MNHNS and CDR2 as SASEGT, both from the germline V gene. From the cysteine through the phenylalanine, the CDR3 covers 15 amino acids. The CDR3 DNA has 45 bases and is translated from base 1. Relative to germline, V is 0 bases shorter and J is 6 bases shorter, with 13 bases between their ends. Study-wide findings and limitations: The 56-69-year group was small, and its depth increase did not reach significance, likely because of low power. Conclusions about previously exposed vaccinees were limited because only six or seven AZD1222 recipients were SARS-CoV-2 seropositive at baseline. No day 14 peak-response samples were available, so repertoires were characterized only after the peak T cell response. CD4 TCRs associated with the vaccine covered the entire spike protein, and the dominant responses were in regions 160-218 and 743-854. Reportedly, almost half of the unique spike-specific TCRs recognized epitopes lying outside the regions that are mutated in the B.1.351 and B.1.1.7 variants. Participants were mostly white British and included more females than males, and it was suggested by the authors that clonal diversity may have been underestimated. After two AZD1222 doses, both the breadth and the depth of spike-specific TCRs were significantly higher than at day 0 and than in MenACWY recipients.

The label giving this sample's time point can be read as: baseline before first vaccination. Samples from vaccinated people were obtained from the UK trials COV001 and COV002, which included a single-blind randomized controlled phase 2/3 trial of AZD1222 (ChAdOx1 nCoV-19) in healthy adults. For TCRbeta chain sequencing, PBMC samples from trial participants were taken at day 0 and at day 28 after the second dose. In the case of this clone: The antigen it binds to is not known. Per-base quality was not reported, and no clone a single base away is much larger than it.

The chain couples TRBV6-1 to TRBJ2-3; a weak D assignment points to TRBD1 (5 bases agree). This clonotype was sampled from an adult in good health. The sequencing here drew on peripheral blood, taken on day 0 of AZD1222 vaccination. For the CDR3, the sequence is CASSEAAVGADTQYF. The sequence in DNA is TGTGCCAGCAGTGAAGCGGCAGTAGGGGCGGATACGCAGTATTTT.